What follows are 3 T cell receptor beta chains derived from one specimen sequenced in a study of siplizumab effects on memory and regulatory T cells. Measured with immunoSEQ multiplex PCR; TCRdb has only the in-frame clones, and not every one. There are about 50,000 clones in the sample; about 93% occur only once, and more than 15% lies in the top ten. Input material: CD8+ T cells sorted from blood. Every receptor here comes from a human donor in good health.

This chain connects TRBV18 to TRBJ2-5, with 7 nucleotides matching TRBD1. Germline assignment: CDR1 KGHSH and CDR2 LQKENI. The J segment lost 0 bases and the V segment lost 5 bases, leaving 3 bases of the junction unmatched. The CDR3 sequence is 14 residues long. The CDR3 sequence is CASSEQGNQETQYF. The CDR3 nucleotides read TGTGCCAGCTCAGAACAGGGGAACCAAGAGACCCAGTACTTC.

In this sample, this clone turned up once. The genes are TRBV7-9 and TRBJ1-2; D not resolved. The CDR3 is 11 amino acids. Deletions cut 2 bases from V and 4 bases from J, with 2 bases between. Germline lookup yields CDR1 SEHNR and CDR2 FQNEAQ (reference sequence). CDR3 DNA: TGTGCCAGCAGCTTATCCTATGGCTACACCTTC. This translates into CASSLSYGYTF.

The CDR3 coding sequence is TGTGCCAGCAGCCCCGAGCCAGGGACCGGGGAGCTGTTTTTT. It codes for CASSPEPGTGELFF. The V call is TRBV11-2, the J call TRBJ2-2; TRBD1 might be the D (5 bases). This CDR3 is 14 amino acids long. Trimming removed 5 bases at V and 5 bases at J, with 12 bases between. CDR1 and CDR2 (germline): SGHAT, FQNNGV.